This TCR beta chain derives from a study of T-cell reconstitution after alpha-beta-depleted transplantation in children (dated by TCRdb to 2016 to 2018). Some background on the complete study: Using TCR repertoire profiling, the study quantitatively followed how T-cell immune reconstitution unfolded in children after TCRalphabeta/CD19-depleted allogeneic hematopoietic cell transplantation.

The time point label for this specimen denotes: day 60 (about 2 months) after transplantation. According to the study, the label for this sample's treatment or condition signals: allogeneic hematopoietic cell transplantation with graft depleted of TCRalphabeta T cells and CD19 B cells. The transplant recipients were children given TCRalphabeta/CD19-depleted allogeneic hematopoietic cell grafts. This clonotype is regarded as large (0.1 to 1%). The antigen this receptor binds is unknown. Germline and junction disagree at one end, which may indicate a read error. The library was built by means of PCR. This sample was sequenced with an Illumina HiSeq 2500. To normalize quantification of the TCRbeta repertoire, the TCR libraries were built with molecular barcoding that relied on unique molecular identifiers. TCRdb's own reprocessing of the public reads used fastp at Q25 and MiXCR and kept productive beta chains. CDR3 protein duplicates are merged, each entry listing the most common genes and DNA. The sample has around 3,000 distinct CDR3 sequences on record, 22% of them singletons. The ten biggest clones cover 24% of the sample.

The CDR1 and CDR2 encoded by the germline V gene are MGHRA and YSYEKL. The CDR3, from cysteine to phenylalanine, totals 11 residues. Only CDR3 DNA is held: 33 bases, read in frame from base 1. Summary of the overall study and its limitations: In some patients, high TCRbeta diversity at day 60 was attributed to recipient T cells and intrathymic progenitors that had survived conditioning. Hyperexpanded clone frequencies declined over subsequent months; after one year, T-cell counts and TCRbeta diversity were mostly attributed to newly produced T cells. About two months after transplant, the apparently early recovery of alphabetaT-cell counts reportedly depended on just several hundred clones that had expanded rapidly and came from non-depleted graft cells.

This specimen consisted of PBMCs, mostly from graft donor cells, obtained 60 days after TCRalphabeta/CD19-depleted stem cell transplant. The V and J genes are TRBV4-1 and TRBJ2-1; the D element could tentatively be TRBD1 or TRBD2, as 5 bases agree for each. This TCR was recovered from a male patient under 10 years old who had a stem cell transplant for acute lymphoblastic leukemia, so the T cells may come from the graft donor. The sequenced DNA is TGCGCCAGCAGCCAAGATGGCCGGGGCGTCTTC. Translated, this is CASSQDGRGVF.